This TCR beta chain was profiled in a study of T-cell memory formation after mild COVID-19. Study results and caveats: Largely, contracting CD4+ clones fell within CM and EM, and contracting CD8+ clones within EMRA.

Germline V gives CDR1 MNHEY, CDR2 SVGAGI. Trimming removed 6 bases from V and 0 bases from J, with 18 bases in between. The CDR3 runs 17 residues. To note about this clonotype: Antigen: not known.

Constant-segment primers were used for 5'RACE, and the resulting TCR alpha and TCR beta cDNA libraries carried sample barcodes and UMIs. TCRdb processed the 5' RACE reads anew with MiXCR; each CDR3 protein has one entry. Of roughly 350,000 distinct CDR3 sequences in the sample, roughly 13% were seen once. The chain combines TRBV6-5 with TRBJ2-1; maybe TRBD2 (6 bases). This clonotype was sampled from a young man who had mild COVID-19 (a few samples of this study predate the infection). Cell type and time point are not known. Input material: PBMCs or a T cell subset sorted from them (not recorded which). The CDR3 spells CASSRTGLSSSYNEQFF. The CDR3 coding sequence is TGTGCCAGCAGCCGCACGGGACTTTCGAGCTCCTACAATGAGCAGTTCTTC.